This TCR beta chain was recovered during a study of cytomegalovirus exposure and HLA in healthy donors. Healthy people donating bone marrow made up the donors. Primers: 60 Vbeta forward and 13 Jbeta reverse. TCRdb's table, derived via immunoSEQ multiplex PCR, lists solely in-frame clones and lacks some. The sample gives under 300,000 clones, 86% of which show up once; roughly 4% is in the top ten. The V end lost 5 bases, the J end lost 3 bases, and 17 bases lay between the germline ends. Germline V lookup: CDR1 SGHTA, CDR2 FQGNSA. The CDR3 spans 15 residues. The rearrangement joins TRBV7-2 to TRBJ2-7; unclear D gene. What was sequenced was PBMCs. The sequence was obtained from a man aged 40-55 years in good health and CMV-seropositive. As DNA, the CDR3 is TGTGCCAGCAGCCCCGGCCCAGCGAGAAGCTACGAGCAGTACTTC. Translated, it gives CASSPGPARSYEQYF.